Listed below are T cell receptor beta chains from one sample, sequenced in a study of T cell responses to AZD1222 COVID-19 vaccine. The method was immunoSEQ multiplex PCR; TCRdb's version includes in-frame clones alone and lacks a portion of them. In the table there are about 140,000 clones, more than 80% of which are singletons. The material sequenced was peripheral blood, taken on day 0 of AZD1222 vaccination. These receptors all stem from an adult in good health. CDR3s include the opening cysteine and the closing phenylalanine or tryptophan. The D gene is left open where the match is weak. Not every row has a clone size; where given, it reads once, few, many or a size class.

J gene | V gene | D gene | clone size | CDR3 protein | CDR3 DNA
TRBJ1-5 | TRBV6-2/TRBV6-3 | - | - | CASSYDELGGGNQPQHF | TGTGCCAGCAGTTACGACGAGCTCGGAGGGGGGAATCAGCCCCAGCATTTT
TRBJ2-7 | TRBV7-9 | - | - | CASSSGHFYSYEQYF | TGTGCCAGCAGCTCTGGACATTTTTACTCCTACGAGCAGTACTTC
TRBJ1-2 | TRBV28 | - | once | CASSLFSPGQGSGYTF | TGTGCCAGCAGTTTATTCTCCCCGGGGCAGGGGAGCGGCTACACCTTC
TRBJ2-7 | TRBV11-2 | TRBD1 | - | CASSYDMGQGLSGEQYF | TGTGCCAGCAGCTACGACATGGGACAGGGTCTATCTGGCGAGCAGTACTTC
TRBJ1-1 | TRBV4-3 | TRBD1 | - | CASSQDPQGANTEAFF | TGCGCCAGCAGCCAAGATCCACAGGGGGCAAACACTGAAGCTTTCTTT
TRBJ2-4 | TRBV7-2 | TRBD2 | - | CASSGGTSGIRLAKNIQYF | TGTGCCAGCAGCGGCGGGACTAGCGGCATTAGATTAGCCAAAAACATTCAGTACTTC
TRBJ2-7 | TRBV11-3 | - | - | CASRSYGLQAHEQYF | TGTGCCAGCAGATCCTACGGACTGCAAGCACACGAGCAGTACTTC
TRBJ1-1 | TRBV19 | - | - | CASRGPMNTEAFF | TGTGCCAGTAGGGGACCTATGAACACTGAAGCTTTCTTT
TRBJ2-7 | TRBV4-1 | TRBD2 | - | CASSQVGGVDEQYF | TGCGCCAGCAGCCAAGTCGGGGGGGTTGACGAGCAGTACTTC
TRBJ2-7 | TRBV3-1/TRBV3-2 | - | once | CASTLEGTYEQYF | TGTGCCAGCACCTTGGAGGGTACCTACGAGCAGTACTTC
TRBJ1-5 | TRBV30 | TRBD1 | - | CAWSVQGGFQPQHF | TGTGCCTGGAGTGTGCAGGGGGGGTTTCAGCCCCAGCATTTT
TRBJ1-1 | TRBV5-6 | TRBD1 | - | CASSSYRGPTEAFF | TGTGCCAGCAGCTCCTACAGGGGGCCTACTGAAGCTTTCTTT
TRBJ1-3 | TRBV4-3 | - | - | CASSPYSDNSGNTIYF | TGCGCCAGCAGCCCTTATTCGGACAACTCTGGAAACACCATATATTTT
TRBJ2-1 | TRBV4-2 | - | - | CASTTTYTSSYNEQFF | TGTGCCAGCACCACGACCTACACGAGCTCCTACAATGAGCAGTTCTTC
TRBJ2-4 | TRBV3-1/TRBV3-2 | - | - | CASSDRTKNIQYF | TGTGCCAGCAGCGACCGGACCAAAAACATTCAGTACTTC
TRBJ2-7 | TRBV4-3 | TRBD1 | - | CASSQGIQGRPYEQYF | TGCGCCAGCAGCCAAGGGATACAGGGGCGTCCCTACGAGCAGTACTTC
TRBJ1-1 | TRBV20-1 | - | - | CSASDYREDTEAFF | TGCAGTGCTAGTGACTACAGGGAGGACACTGAAGCTTTCTTT
TRBJ2-2 | TRBV7-2 | - | - | CASSLGQANGELFF | TGTGCCAGCAGCTTGGGGCAGGCAAACGGGGAGCTGTTTTTT
TRBJ2-1 | TRBV6-2/TRBV6-3 | TRBD2 | - | CASSIAGLDNEQFF | TGTGCCAGCAGTATAGCGGGGTTGGATAATGAGCAGTTCTTC
TRBJ1-1 | TRBV4-1 | - | - | CASSPGSRNTEAFF | TGCGCCAGCAGCCCAGGGAGTCGGAACACTGAAGCTTTCTTT
TRBJ2-2 | TRBV5-5 | - | few | CASSRGGWNTGELFF | TGTGCCAGCAGCCGCGGGGGCTGGAACACCGGGGAGCTGTTTTTT
TRBJ2-5 | TRBV14 | - | - | CASSDLGFQETQYF | TGTGCCAGCAGCGACCTGGGTTTCCAAGAGACCCAGTACTTC